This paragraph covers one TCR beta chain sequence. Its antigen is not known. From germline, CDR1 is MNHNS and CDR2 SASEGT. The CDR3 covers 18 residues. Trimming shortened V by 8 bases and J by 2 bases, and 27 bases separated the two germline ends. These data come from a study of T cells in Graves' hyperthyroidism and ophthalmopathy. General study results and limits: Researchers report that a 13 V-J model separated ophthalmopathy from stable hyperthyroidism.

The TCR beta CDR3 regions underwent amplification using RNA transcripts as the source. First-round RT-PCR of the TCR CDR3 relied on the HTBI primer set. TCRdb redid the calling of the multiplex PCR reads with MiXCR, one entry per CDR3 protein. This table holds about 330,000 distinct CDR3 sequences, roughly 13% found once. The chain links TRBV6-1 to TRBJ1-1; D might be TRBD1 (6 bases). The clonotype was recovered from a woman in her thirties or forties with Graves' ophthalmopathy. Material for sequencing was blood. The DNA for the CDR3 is TGTGCCAGCTCACATTGGGGGGGGGGGGGGGCGCTCAACACTGAAGCTTTCTTT. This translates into CASSHWGGGGALNTEAFF.